The 12 T cell receptor beta chains listed next were all sequenced from one sample in a study of CD8+CD57+ T cells in acquired aplastic anemia. Genomic DNA provided the template from which TCR beta VDJ and CDR3 profiles were obtained. TCRdb analysed the reads with MiXCR anew, one entry per CDR3 protein. The profile shows hundreds of thousands of distinct CDR3 sequences, 55% to 70% of them singletons. The sequenced material came from sorted CD4+, CD8+, or CD8+CD57+ T cells (not recorded which) from PBMCs. The source of these receptors is a human donor in good health, serving as a control.

This clonotype was recorded at least ten times. This chain joins TRBV9 and TRBJ1-2, with D unresolved. Trimming pared 0 bases from V and 5 bases from J, leaving 8 bases between. There are 13 residues in the CDR3. Looked up from germline, CDR1 is SGDLS and CDR2 is YYNGEE. The CDR3 DNA reads TGTGCCAGCAGCGTAGCCGGCATATATGGCTACACCTTC. Its protein is CASSVAGIYGYTF.

V is TRBV7-3 and J is TRBJ1-2; no firm D call. Trimming cost V 5 bases and J 4 bases, with 14 bases left between them. The CDR3 sequence is 14 residues long. Germline V gives CDR1 SGHTA, CDR2 FQGTGA. CDR3 DNA: TGTGCCAGCAGCCGTGACGGGTACGGCTATGGCTACACCTTC. Its protein is CASSRDGYGYGYTF.

The chain uses TRBV7-2 and TRBJ2-7; TRBD1 matches at 8 bases. Trimming took 3 bases from V and 3 from J; bases not matched to a gene: 1. The CDR3 has 13 amino acids. CDR1 and CDR2 from the germline V gene are SGHTA and FQGNSA. In nucleotides, the CDR3 is TGTGCCAGCAGCTTGACAGGGGACTACGAGCAGTACTTC. Protein: CASSLTGDYEQYF.

In the case of this clonotype: Mismatch with germline at one junction end may stem from a read error. The chain joins TRBV11-2 to TRBJ1-5; no definite D call. Germline V CDR1 and CDR2: SGHAT, FQNNGV. There are 17 residues in the CDR3. In DNA, the CDR3 is TGTGCCAGCAGCATAGACGTGTTGAGCGGAACAAATCAGCCCCAGCATTTT. Translation gives CASSIDVLSGTNQPQHF.

Turning to this clonotype: A read error may account for a junction end that differs from germline. The V gene is TRBV25-1, the J gene TRBJ2-1; perhaps TRBD2 as D (6 bases). Germline CDR1 is MGHDK and CDR2 is SYGVNS. The CDR3 has 15 residues. CDR3 region: CASSGACAGYTEQFF. In nucleotides, the CDR3 is TGCGCCAGCAGTGGGGCTTGCGCGGGGTACACTGAACAGTTCTTC.

The chain links TRBV5-1 to TRBJ2-3; D is unclear. The V gene lost 2 bases and the J gene lost 13 bases, with 14 bases spanning the gap. The CDR3 has 12 amino acids. Germline CDR1 and CDR2: SGHRS and YFSETQ. The CDR3 protein is CASSFSMNTEYF. The DNA of the CDR3 is TGCGCCAGCAGCTTCTCCATGAACACTGAGTATTTT.

This chain connects TRBV20-1 to TRBJ2-1; TRBD2 is a possible D gene (5 bases). The V end was cut by 1 base, the J end by 8 bases, with 15 bases between. The CDR3 has 14 residues. The V gene's germline CDR1 is DFQATT and CDR2 SNEGSKA (reference sequence). CDR3 DNA: TGCAGTGCTAGAGGTAAGGGTATGGACTATGAGCAGTTCTTC. Translation: CSARGKGMDYEQFF.

The sample holds a few counts of this clonotype. This chain links TRBV6-5 with TRBJ2-6; D is ambiguous. CDR1 and CDR2 from the germline V gene are MNHEY and SVGAGI. The CDR3 is 16 residues long. V dropped 4 bases and J dropped 0 bases, with 10 bases sitting between them. CDR3 DNA: TGTGCCAGCAGTTTATCGTCGGTCTCTGGGGCCAACGTCCTGACTTTC. Translating gives CASSLSSVSGANVLTF.

On this clonotype itself: The junction shows a germline mismatch at one end, possibly a read error. V usage is TRBV7-2 and J usage is TRBJ2-7; tentatively, D is TRBD1 (6 bases). This CDR3 has 17 residues. Germline V gene sequence: CDR1 SGHTA, CDR2 FQGNSA. CDR3 amino acids: CASSWGRARTDTYGQYF. CDR3 sequence (DNA): TGTGCCAGCAGCTGGGGGCGCGCGCGCACGGATACCTACGGGCAGTACTTC.

This clonotype has ten or more counts. The J gene is TRBJ2-1, the V gene TRBV20-1; no clear D gene. Germline V gene lookup returns CDR1 DFQATT and CDR2 SNEGSKA (reference sequence). Trimming stripped 6 bases from V and 0 bases from J, with 9 bases between. The CDR3 contains 13 residues. The CDR3 protein is CSASATSYNEQFF. The CDR3 DNA follows: TGCAGTGCCTCAGCCACCTCCTACAATGAGCAGTTCTTC.

This chain uses TRBV14 with TRBJ2-2; D remains unclear. V was shortened by 0 bases and J by 8 bases, with 7 bases between the two germline ends. The CDR3 covers 13 residues. Germline V gene sequence: CDR1 SGHDN, CDR2 FVKESK. CDR3 DNA: TGTGCCAGCAGCCAAGATCCGGCGGGGGAGCTGTTTTTT. This translates into CASSQDPAGELFF. The entire variable domain, with the rest obtained from reference TRBV14 and TRBJ2-2, is as follows: EAGVTQFPSHSVIEKGQTVTLRCDPISGHDNLYWYRRVMGKEIKFLLHFVKESKQDESGMPNNRFLAERTGGTYSTLKVQPAELEDSGVYFCASSQDPAGELFFGEGSRLTVL.

This clonotype has at least ten counts. The rearrangement links TRBV19 to TRBJ1-6; possibly TRBD1 for D (6 bases). Deletions cut 5 bases from V and 10 bases from J, with 15 bases between. Germline CDR1 and CDR2: LNHDA and SQIVND (reference sequence). The CDR3 runs to 14 residues. CDR3 bases: TGTGCCAGTAGTTTTGCTCAGGGGTTCTCACCCCTCCACTTT. Translation: CASSFAQGFSPLHF.